The clone carrying this T cell receptor beta chain showed up just a few times. The antigen remains unidentified. The sample belongs to a study of identical twins. This CDR3 comprises 15 residues. In germline, CDR1 is MGHDK, CDR2 SYGVNS. Trimming left V 3 bases short and J 5 bases short, with 16 bases between. Template switching created a universal primer site, and the cDNA included unique molecular identifiers. TCRdb analysed the 5' RACE reads with MiXCR anew, one entry per CDR3 protein. The sample includes about 200,000 distinct CDR3 sequences, around 8.1% of them seen just once. Regarding the study as a whole: The more abundant beta clonotypes in cord blood had fewer insertions, and memory repertoires did not show this.

In addition, the sample was reused for a study of yellow fever vaccine responses in identical twins.

This TCR was recovered from a woman between 18 and 29 years old in good health. This chain connects TRBV25-1 to TRBJ1-1, with TRBD1 as a possible D gene (6 bases). The sequenced sample was memory (CD45RO+) T cells sorted from blood. CDR3 sequence reads: CASSDPPGEGTEAFF. Here the CDR3 DNA reads TGTGCCAGCAGTGATCCCCCAGGGGAGGGAACTGAAGCTTTCTTT.